This TCR beta chain was retrieved from a study of OX40 agonist ivuxolimab in advanced cancers. General study points: Expansion of clones was among the lowest in partial responders at 0.1-3.0 mg/kg.

Only in-frame clones appear in the TCRdb table, and some are missing; sequencing was by immunoSEQ multiplex PCR. The sample carries about 48,000 clones, roughly 91% recorded once. This CDR3 is built from 14 residues. Germline V gene lookup returns CDR1 MNHEY and CDR2 SMNVEV (reference sequence). The junction had 11 bases not matched to a gene; V was cut back by 5 bases and J by 7 bases. Remarks on this clone: Its antigen is not identified.

This chain connects TRBV27 to TRBJ2-7, with TRBD1 matching 7 bases. This clonotype was obtained from an adult with an advanced solid tumor such as melanoma, head and neck, liver or kidney cancer. Source: CD4+ or CD8+ T cells sorted from blood, taken in a trial of the OX40 agonist ivuxolimab. The CDR3 protein is CASSPSDRTWEQYF. As DNA, the CDR3 is TGTGCCAGCAGTCCCTCGGACAGGACCTGGGAGCAGTACTTC.